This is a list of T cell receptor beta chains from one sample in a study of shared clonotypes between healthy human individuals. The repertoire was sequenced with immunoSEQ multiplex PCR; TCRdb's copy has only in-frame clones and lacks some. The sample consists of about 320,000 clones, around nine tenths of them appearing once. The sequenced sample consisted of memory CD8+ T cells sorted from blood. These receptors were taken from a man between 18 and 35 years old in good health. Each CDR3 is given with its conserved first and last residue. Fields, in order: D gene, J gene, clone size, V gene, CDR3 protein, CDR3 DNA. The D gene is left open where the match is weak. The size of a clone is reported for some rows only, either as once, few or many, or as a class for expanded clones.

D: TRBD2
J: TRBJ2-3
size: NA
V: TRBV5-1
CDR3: CASSLGSGGPGTQYF
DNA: TGCGCCAGCAGCTTGGGTAGCGGGGGGCCGGGTACGCAGTATTTT

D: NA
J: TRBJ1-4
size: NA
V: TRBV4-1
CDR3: CASRYRDTGLANEKLFF
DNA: TGCGCCAGCAGGTACCGGGACACCGGTTTGGCTAATGAAAAACTGTTTTTT

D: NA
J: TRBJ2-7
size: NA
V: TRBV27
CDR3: CASSHRENEQYF
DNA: TGTGCCAGCAGTCACAGGGAAAACGAGCAGTACTTC

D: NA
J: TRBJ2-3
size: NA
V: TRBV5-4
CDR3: CASSLDEGGKTDTQYF
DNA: TGTGCCAGCAGCTTGGATGAGGGGGGAAAGACAGATACGCAGTATTTT

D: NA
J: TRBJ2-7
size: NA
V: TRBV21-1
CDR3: CASSKGDSYEQYF
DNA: TGTGCCAGCAGCAAAGGGGACTCCTACGAGCAGTACTTC

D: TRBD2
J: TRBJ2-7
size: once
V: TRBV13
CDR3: CASSDRTSGFSYEQYF
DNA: TGTGCCAGCAGCGATCGGACTAGCGGGTTTTCCTACGAGCAGTACTTC

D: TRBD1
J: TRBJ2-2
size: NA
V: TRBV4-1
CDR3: CASSQARGNGELFF
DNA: TGCGCCAGCAGCCAGGCCAGGGGGAACGGGGAGCTGTTTTTT

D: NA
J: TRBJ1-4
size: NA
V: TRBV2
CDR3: CASRPTGLLNEKLFF
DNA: TGTGCCAGCAGACCTACAGGGCTTCTTAATGAAAAACTGTTTTTT

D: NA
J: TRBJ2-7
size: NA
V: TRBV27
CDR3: CASSSIRQGGASYEQYF
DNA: TGTGCCAGCAGTTCCATACGTCAGGGCGGGGCCTCTTACGAGCAGTACTTC

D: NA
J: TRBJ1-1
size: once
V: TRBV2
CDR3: CAPLGIHTEAFF
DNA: TGTGCCCCCTTGGGGATTCACACTGAAGCTTTCTTT

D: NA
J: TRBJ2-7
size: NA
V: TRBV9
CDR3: CASSPTTRGPSYEQYF
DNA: TGTGCCAGCAGCCCCACGACTAGAGGCCCTTCCTACGAGCAGTACTTC

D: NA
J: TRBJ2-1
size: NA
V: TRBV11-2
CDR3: CASSPSSAGAYNEQFF
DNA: TGTGCCAGCAGCCCCAGTTCCGCGGGGGCTTACAATGAGCAGTTCTTC

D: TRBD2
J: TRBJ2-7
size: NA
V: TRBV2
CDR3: CASSLSGGAYEQYF
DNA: TGTGCCAGCAGCCTTAGCGGGGGGGCCTACGAGCAGTACTTC

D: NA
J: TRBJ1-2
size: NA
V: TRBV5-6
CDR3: CASSSSTANLYGYTF
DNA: TGTGCCAGCAGCTCTTCGACAGCGAACTTGTATGGCTACACCTTC

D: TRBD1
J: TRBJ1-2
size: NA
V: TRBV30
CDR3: CAWSWQGAGDGYTF
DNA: TGTGCCTGGAGCTGGCAGGGGGCCGGGGATGGCTACACCTTC

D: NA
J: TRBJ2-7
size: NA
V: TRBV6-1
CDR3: CASSLGYEQYF
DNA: TGTGCCAGCAGTTTAGGTTACGAGCAGTACTTC

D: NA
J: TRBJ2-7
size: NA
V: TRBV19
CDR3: CASSGGTSYEQYF
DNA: TGTGCCAGTAGTGGCGGTACCTCCTACGAGCAGTACTTC

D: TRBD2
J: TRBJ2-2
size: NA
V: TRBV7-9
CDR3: CASSSLAGVTGELFF
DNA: TGTGCCAGCAGCTCACTAGCGGGAGTTACCGGGGAGCTGTTTTTT

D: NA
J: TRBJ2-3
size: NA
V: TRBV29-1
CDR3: CSIELGGGTDTQYF
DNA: TGCAGCATTGAGCTGGGGGGCGGCACAGATACGCAGTATTTT

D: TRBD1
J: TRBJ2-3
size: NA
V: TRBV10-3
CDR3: CAISDPGGAADTQYF
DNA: TGTGCCATCAGTGACCCAGGGGGCGCAGCAGATACGCAGTATTTT

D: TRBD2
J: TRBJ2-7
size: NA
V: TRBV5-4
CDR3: CASSLGTSGRDEQYF
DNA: TGTGCCAGCAGCTTGGGGACTAGCGGGAGGGACGAGCAGTACTTC

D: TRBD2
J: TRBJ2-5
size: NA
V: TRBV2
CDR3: CASTPGGGDQETQYF
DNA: TGTGCCAGCACCCCCGGGGGGGGCGACCAAGAGACCCAGTACTTC

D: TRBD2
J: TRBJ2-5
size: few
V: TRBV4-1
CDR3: CASSQGTSAWAETQYF
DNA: TGCGCCAGCAGCCAAGGGACTAGCGCGTGGGCAGAGACCCAGTACTTC

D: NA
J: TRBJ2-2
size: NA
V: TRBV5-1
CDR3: CASSGGGTGELFF
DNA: TGCGCCAGCAGCGGCGGAGGGACCGGGGAGCTGTTTTTT